This TCR beta chain was sequenced in a study of blood T cells in healthy people across ages. Primed by a sample-barcoded 5' primer and a J-beta primer mix, a second PCR proceeded for 7 to 11 cycles. TCRdb itself ran the 5' RACE reads through MiXCR, one entry per CDR3 protein. The repertoire has some 1,000,000 distinct CDR3 sequences, 20% to 25% of them found once; the top ten carry approximately 0.75%. Per germline, CDR1 SGHVS and CDR2 FQNEAQ. This CDR3 is built from 17 residues. With V trimmed by 7 bases and J by 0 bases, 10 bases remained unmatched. The sample was also reused in another study, on T cells of mothers and their children.

The chain combines TRBV7-8 with TRBJ2-1; 9 bases agree with TRBD2. The receptor comes from a girl aged 2-15 years in good health. The sample comprised blood. CDR3 DNA sequence: TGTGCCAGCACCCCGACTAGCGGAAGACCCTCCTACAATGAGCAGTTCTTC. This codes for CASTPTSGRPSYNEQFF.